This entry is about one TCR beta chain. MiXCR, run by TCRdb on the RT-PCR reads, gives a single entry per CDR3 protein. The sample yields about 700,000 distinct CDR3 sequences, approximately 15% seen once. The sample was memory CD4+ T cells from blood. The receptor was isolated from a female donor in good health, serving as a healthy control.

Here the CDR3 reads CASSLVAGSSASYEQYF. The CDR3 DNA reads as TGCGCCAGCAGCTTGGTGGCAGGGTCGTCGGCGTCCTACGAGCAGTACTTC. V gene TRBV5-1 combines with J gene TRBJ2-7; possible D gene TRBD1, 5 bases. The germline CDR1 and CDR2 sequences are SGHRS and YFSETQ. V dropped 0 bases and J dropped 1 base, with 17 bases sitting between them. The CDR3 extends over 17 amino acids.